This is a list of T cell receptor beta chains from one sample in a study of blood T cells in healthy people across ages. TCRdb reprocessed the 5' RACE reads with MiXCR, giving one entry per CDR3 protein. The sample yields about 640,000 distinct CDR3 sequences, roughly 53% seen once. Sequenced material: blood. The source of these receptors is a man aged 55 to 70 in good health. The CDR3 runs from the conserved cysteine through the conserved F or W.

>TRBV7-6|-
CASSRTSESYEQYF
>TRBV6-6|TRBJ2-3
CASTVQGTDTQYF
>TRBV6-6|TRBJ2-5
CASSLAGDWETQYF
>TRBV20-1|TRBJ2-2
CSALLGTGELFF
>TRBV28|TRBJ2-2
CASSLGDRVSGELFF
>TRBV2|TRBJ2-5
CASSDWWGPYF
>TRBV6-1|TRBJ2-7
CASSDRGAGSHEQYF
>TRBV25-1|TRBJ2-3
CASSDGLVADTQYF
>TRBV4-1|TRBJ2-3
CASSQLLRDAEYF
>TRBV29-1|-
CSVADRAGETQYF
>TRBV20-1|-
CSALDGPQETQYF
>TRBV6-1|TRBJ2-7
CASRVSASSYEQYF
>TRBV3-1|TRBJ2-5
CASSAGRTFKAETQYF
>TRBV28|TRBJ1-5
CASSPQGGGQPQHF
>TRBV6-1|-
CASSEASRGTQETQYF
>TRBV4-1|TRBJ1-2
CASSQGDSGGYTF
>TRBV6-6|TRBJ2-5
CASRGQGTETQYF
>TRBV2|TRBJ2-1
CASRSGAYNEQFF
>TRBV12-3/TRBV12-4|TRBJ1-3
CASSLRSSGNTIYF
>TRBV20-1|TRBJ2-1
CSARGPGQGFNEQFF
>TRBV2|TRBJ1-2
CASSGFGQAPNYGYTF
>TRBV28|TRBJ1-4
CASVSGANEKLFF